Below, one TCR beta chain is given with its context. No antigen is known for it. This sample is part of a study of T cell repertoires in cytomegalovirus infection. Study details: Selected CMV epitopes included recently identified HLA-C-restricted ones as well as well-studied HLA-B-restricted ones. From public TCR beta signatures came an indication of both CMV infection and matching HLA type.

This CDR3 spans 11 amino acids. V lost 0 bases, J lost 14 bases, and 8 bases lay in between. Germline V CDR1 and CDR2: MNHNS, SASEGT. One entry per CDR3 protein, called by TCRdb with MiXCR from the reads. The sample holds some 500,000 distinct CDR3 sequences, roughly 43% seen once. Study conclusions and caveats: Carriers of CMV plus the relevant HLA were identified by cumulative public TCR beta family frequency.

The sequencing here drew on cultured PBMCs, taken from culture after CMV antigen stimulation. The chain carries TRBV6-1 and TRBJ1-5; D is uncertain. The origin of this receptor is a human donor in good health (CMV status not recorded). Some clones in this sample may be carry-over from other donors' samples. The CDR3 loop reads CASSEAPRKHF. DNA of the CDR3: TGTGCCAGCAGTGAAGCCCCCAGGAAGCATTTT.